This paragraph covers one TCR beta chain sequence. This record comes from a study of T cell changes during pregnancy in multiple sclerosis. Only in-frame clones appear in the TCRdb table, and some are missing; sequencing was by immunoSEQ multiplex PCR. The sample includes 20,000 to 25,000 clones, about nine tenths seen only once; the top ten take roughly an eighth. CDR1 SGHRS and CDR2 YFSETQ come from the germline V gene. This CDR3 is built from 16 residues. The ends lost 5 bases at V and 2 bases at J; junction bases unmatched: 9. The sequence derives from a female donor in good health, enrolled as a control in a pregnancy study. The V and J genes are TRBV5-1 and TRBJ2-2; 7 positions match TRBD2. Sequencing used CD8+ T cells from peripheral blood mononuclear cells, obtained in the first trimester of pregnancy. The CDR3 coding sequence is TGCGCCAGCAGTCGGGGAAGCGGGATAAACACCGGGGAGCTGTTTTTT. Residues: CASSRGSGINTGELFF.